A single sample is the source of the 22 T cell receptor beta chains below, sequenced in a study of T cells in localized non-small cell lung cancer. Generated by immunoSEQ multiplex PCR, the TCRdb table keeps only in-frame clones and is missing some. The profile shows 25,000 to 30,000 clones, 92% of them singletons. Sequencing was performed on peripheral blood mononuclear cells, taken before any cancer treatment. The receptors here all came from a woman aged 35 to 75 with stage III lung adenocarcinoma.

This sequence joins TRBV11-2 and TRBJ2-1; 15 bases are a match to TRBD2. Germline values: CDR1 SGHAT, CDR2 FQNNGV. The length of the CDR3 is 18 residues. Unmatched junction bases numbered 11, after V lost 6 bases and J lost 5 bases. In nucleotides, the CDR3 is TGTGCCAGCAGGGGACTAGCGGGGGGACCAGTTTGGAACAATGAGCAGTTCTTC. This codes for CASRGLAGGPVWNNEQFF.

CDR3 DNA sequence: TGTGCCAGCAGTTTAGGAGGTCGTTGGACCGGGGAGCTGTTTTTT. Its protein product is CASSLGGRWTGELFF. The V gene is TRBV27, the J gene TRBJ2-2, with D possibly being TRBD2 (5 bases). Germline-derived CDR1 and CDR2 are MNHEY and SMNVEV (reference sequence). V dropped 2 bases and J dropped 5 bases, with 12 bases sitting between them. This CDR3 is 15 amino acids long.

The gene calls are TRBV4-3 and TRBJ1-2; no firm D call. Germline loops: CDR1 LGHNA, CDR2 YSLEER. With 0 bases removed from V and 2 bases from J, the gap between germline ends came to 10 bases. The CDR3 has 15 amino acids. The CDR3 DNA follows: TGCGCCAGCAGCCAAGATGGCAGCTCAAACTATGGCTACACCTTC. It is translated as CASSQDGSSNYGYTF.

CDR3 protein: CASRERTSSYNEQFF. The CDR3 nucleotides are TGTGCCAGCAGGGAGAGGACTTCCTCCTACAATGAGCAGTTCTTC. The rearrangement joins TRBV28 to TRBJ2-1, with D possibly being TRBD2 (5 bases). CDR3 size: 15 residues. CDR1 and CDR2 (germline): MDHEN, SYDVKM. Trimming took 6 bases from V and 0 from J, leaving 12 bases between them.

The chain is built from TRBV6-5 and TRBJ1-2; 10 bases line up with TRBD1. The CDR3 totals 15 residues. Germline V gives CDR1 MNHEY, CDR2 SVGAGI. J lost 2 bases, V lost 4 bases, and 4 bases had no gene match. The CDR3 loop is CASSSTGGANYGYTF. In DNA, the CDR3 is TGTGCCAGCAGTTCGACAGGGGGCGCAAACTATGGCTACACCTTC.

This chain links TRBV4-1 with TRBJ1-4; perhaps TRBD1 as D (6 bases). This CDR3 is 19 amino acids long. Germline V gene data show CDR1 as MGHRA and CDR2 as YSYEKL. Trimming cost V 0 bases and J 8 bases, with 25 bases left between them. CDR3 region: CASSQEAGVRRLGDEKLFF. The CDR3 nucleotides are TGCGCCAGCAGCCAAGAGGCAGGGGTACGAAGATTGGGGGACGAAAAACTGTTTTTT.

The rearrangement uses TRBV7-9 and TRBJ1-5; 7 nucleotides match TRBD1. The V and J ends lost 5 bases and 0 bases, in that order; junction bases with no gene match: 10. The CDR3 is made up of 17 amino acids. CDR1 is SEHNR, CDR2 FQNEAQ, per germline (reference sequence). In DNA, the CDR3 is TGTGCCAGCAGCGTCTGGACAGGTTGGGATAGCAATCAGCCCCAGCATTTT. This codes for CASSVWTGWDSNQPQHF.

This clone was seen a handful of times. This chain uses TRBV6-1 with TRBJ2-3, with a weak D call TRBD1 (6 bases). CDR3 length: 15 residues. V was pared by 4 bases and J by 2 bases, with 13 bases between. Germline V gene data show CDR1 as MNHNS and CDR2 as SASEGT. The CDR3 spells CASSVGQGITDTQYF. CDR3 DNA sequence: TGTGCCAGCAGTGTGGGACAAGGTATCACAGATACGCAGTATTTT.

V gene TRBV5-4 combines with J gene TRBJ2-3; D may be TRBD2 (6 bases). Germline CDR1 and CDR2: SGHNT and YYREEE (reference sequence). The length of the CDR3 is 14 residues. Trimming pared 4 bases from V and 1 base from J, leaving 10 bases between. CDR3 sequence (DNA): TGTGCCAGCAGCCTGGGGACTGGCACAGATACGCAGTATTTT. Translation gives CASSLGTGTDTQYF. The entire variable domain, with the rest obtained from reference TRBV5-4 and TRBJ2-3, is as follows: ETGVTQSPTHLIKTRGQQVTLRCSSQSGHNTVSWYQQALGQGPQFIFQYYREEENGRGNFPPRFSGLQFPNYSSELNVNALELDDSALYLCASSLGTGTDTQYFGPGTRLTVL.

This chain uses TRBV4-2 with TRBJ1-4, with D unclear. With 3 bases removed from V and 5 bases from J, the gap between germline ends came to 22 bases. Germline V gives CDR1 LGHNA, CDR2 YNFKEQ. This CDR3 comprises 18 residues. This CDR3 reads CASSQTPGPSLLNEKLFF. DNA of the CDR3: TGTGCCAGCAGCCAGACCCCGGGCCCCTCGCTTTTAAATGAAAAACTGTTTTTT.

The chain links TRBV7-9 to TRBJ1-2; D is undetermined. Trimming stripped 3 bases from V and 8 bases from J, with 13 bases between. Looked up from germline, CDR1 is SEHNR and CDR2 is FQNEAQ (reference sequence). This CDR3 comprises 13 residues. CDR3 sequence reads: CASSLDLGEGYTF. For the CDR3, the DNA is TGTGCCAGCAGCTTGGACCTCGGGGAAGGCTACACCTTC.

V gene TRBV28 combines with J gene TRBJ1-1; 8 positions agree with TRBD1. The germline V gene encodes CDR1 MDHEN and CDR2 SYDVKM. V gave up 6 bases and J gave up 4 bases; unmatched junction bases: 4. This CDR3 comprises 13 residues. DNA of the CDR3: TGTGCCAGCAGGCCAGGGGGCGTCACTGAAGCTTTCTTT. Translated: CASRPGGVTEAFF.

The CDR3 region is CASSFSGSSGANVLTF. CDR3 DNA: TGTGCCAGCAGCTTCTCAGGGTCCTCTGGGGCCAACGTCCTGACTTTC. The chain employs TRBV7-9 and TRBJ2-6; possibly TRBD1 for D (5 bases). The CDR3 is 16 amino acids. V was clipped by 3 bases and J by 0 bases, with 9 bases between them. Germline-derived CDR1 and CDR2 are SEHNR and FQNEAQ (reference sequence).

The chain carries TRBV6-1 and TRBJ2-4; D remains unclear. In germline, CDR1 is MNHNS, CDR2 SASEGT. The CDR3 loop spans 14 amino acids. V was clipped by 3 bases and J by 0 bases, with 6 bases between them. CDR3 in DNA: TGTGCCAGCAGTGAGGGGATAGCCAAAAACATTCAGTACTTC. Protein sequence: CASSEGIAKNIQYF.

The rearrangement joins TRBV28 to TRBJ1-1; D unresolved. Trimming cost V 2 bases and J 1 base, with 2 bases left between them. The CDR3 spans 12 residues. The germline gives CDR1 MDHEN, CDR2 SYDVKM. The DNA for the CDR3 is TGTGCCAGCAGTTTACAGAACACTGAAGCTTTCTTT. Its translation: CASSLQNTEAFF.

This clone is a singleton in its sample. The chain recombines TRBV5-4 with TRBJ2-6, with D possibly being TRBD2 (5 bases). The CDR3 spans 16 residues. With 4 bases removed from V and 0 bases from J, the gap between germline ends came to 11 bases. In germline, CDR1 is SGHNT, CDR2 YYREEE (reference sequence). CDR3 DNA: TGTGCCAGCAGCATCGGAGGCAGCTCTGGGGCCAACGTCCTGACTTTC. It translates to CASSIGGSSGANVLTF.

The chain couples TRBV29-1 to TRBJ2-5; no definite D call. V lost 8 bases, J lost 2 bases, and 15 bases lay in between. Germline CDR1 reads SQVTM; CDR2 reads ANQGSEA. The CDR3 length is 13 residues. This CDR3 reads CSSHGSDQETQYF. DNA of the CDR3: TGCAGCAGTCATGGGTCGGATCAAGAGACCCAGTACTTC.

This clone has just one count. This chain joins TRBV2 and TRBJ2-3, with 8 positions matching TRBD2. This CDR3 is 14 amino acids long. V dropped 7 bases and J dropped 9; count of bases not matched to a gene: 12. CDR1 and CDR2 (germline): SNHLY, FYNNEI. CDR3: CASKGSGSGRTQYF. DNA for the CDR3: TGTGCCAGCAAAGGGAGCGGGAGCGGAAGGACGCAGTATTTT. The variable domain in full, with the rest retrieved from reference TRBV2 and TRBJ2-3, is EPEVTQTPSHQVTQMGQEVILRCVPISNHLYFYWYRQILGQKVEFLVSFYNNEISEKSEIFDDQFSVERPDGSNFTLKIRSTKLEDSAMYFCASKGSGSGRTQYFGPGTRLTVL.

The CDR3 is CASRPWEVGNTDTQYF. The CDR3, as DNA: TGTGCCAGCAGGCCGTGGGAGGTAGGCAACACAGATACGCAGTATTTT. This rearrangement joins TRBV27 to TRBJ2-3; D is possibly TRBD2 (6 bases). The ends were cut back, 6 bases at V and 2 bases at J, with 18 bases in the middle. The CDR3 covers 16 residues. Germline V gene data show CDR1 as MNHEY and CDR2 as SMNVEV (reference sequence).

The chain has TRBV10-2 and TRBJ2-7, with D possibly TRBD2 on 6 matching bases. The CDR3 spans 14 residues. V was clipped by 3 bases and J by 3 bases, with 12 bases between them. From germline, CDR1 is WSHSY and CDR2 SAAADI. This CDR3 reads CASSDFSGSYEQYF. DNA of the CDR3: TGCGCCAGCAGTGATTTTTCCGGGAGCTACGAGCAGTACTTC.

The DNA for the CDR3 is TGTGCCAGCAGGTCCGGGGCGCCTAATGAAAAACTGTTTTTT. Translating gives CASRSGAPNEKLFF. The chain is built from TRBV28 and TRBJ1-4; perhaps TRBD1 as D (5 bases). Between the trimmed V and J ends, which lost 6 bases and 3 bases, there was a span of 11 bases. The CDR3 has 14 amino acids. Germline loops: CDR1 MDHEN, CDR2 SYDVKM.

The chain is built from TRBV6-1 and TRBJ2-2; 8 bases align to TRBD1. This CDR3 spans 16 amino acids. Germline loops: CDR1 MNHNS, CDR2 SASEGT. Trimming removed 3 bases from V and 5 bases from J; junction bases left unmatched: 8. The DNA for the CDR3 is TGTGCCAGCAGTGACCCTAGCAGGGGGCAAACCGGGGAGCTGTTTTTT. It specifies CASSDPSRGQTGELFF.